These 11 T cell receptor beta chains share one sample of origin, sequenced in a study of CD8+CD57+ T cells in acquired aplastic anemia (dated by TCRdb to the late 2010s). Instrument used: Illumina HiSeq 2000. Genomic DNA was used as template for profiling of TCR beta VDJ combinations and CDR3 sequences. TCRdb trimmed public reads at Q25 via fastp, called clones via MiXCR and kept in-frame beta chains. Rows merge per CDR3 protein into single entries with the most common DNA and genes. The sample profile shows some 190,000 distinct CDR3 sequences; around half of them were found once. Of the sample, 2.9% falls within the top ten clones. Input material: sorted CD4+, CD8+, or CD8+CD57+ T cells (not recorded which) from PBMCs. These receptor sequences come from a human donor in good health.

Only a few counts were recorded for this clonotype. The chain combines TRBV7-2 with TRBJ1-1; no firm D call. This CDR3 has 12 residues. Germline lookup yields CDR1 SGHTA and CDR2 FQGNSA. Between the trimmed V and J ends, which lost 4 bases and 4 bases, there was a span of 7 bases. As DNA, the CDR3 is TGTGCCAGCAGCTCGGCGGGCACTGAAGCTTTCTTT. Translation: CASSSAGTEAFF.

The rearrangement links TRBV11-2 to TRBJ1-4; D not resolved. Germline V CDR1 and CDR2: SGHAT, FQNNGV. V lost 5 bases, J lost 7 bases, and 23 bases lay in between. The CDR3 runs to 17 residues. For the CDR3, the DNA is TGTGCCAGCAGCCGAAGTTCGTGGAGGGCGACGGGTGAAAAACTGTTTTTT. Translation: CASSRSSWRATGEKLFF.

The gene calls are TRBV12-5 and TRBJ1-1, with 9 positions matching TRBD1. CDR3 length equals 14 residues. V trimming: 2 bases; J trimming: 8 bases; junction bases outside the gene matches: 6. Looked up from germline, CDR1 is LGHNT and CDR2 is FRNRAP. The CDR3 protein is CASGLNTGGSEAFF. The CDR3, as DNA: TGTGCTAGTGGTTTGAATACAGGGGGCTCAGAAGCTTTCTTT.

As DNA, the CDR3 is TGCGCCAGCAGCCTAGGACTAGCGGGGGCCCCCCGTCAGAAGCAGTACTTC. As protein: CASSLGLAGAPRQKQYF. The chain combines TRBV5-1 with TRBJ2-7; 13 bases fit TRBD2. V lost 4 bases and J lost 8; bases outside the gene matches: 15. Germline CDR1 and CDR2: SGHRS and YFSETQ. The CDR3 runs 17 residues. Based on the CDR3 plus reference TRBV5-1 and TRBJ2-7, the full variable domain is KAGVTQTPRYLIKTRGQQVTLSCSPISGHRSVSWYQQTPGQGLQFLFEYFSETQRNKGNFPGRFSGRQFSNSRSEMNVSTLELGDSALYLCASSLGLAGAPRQKQYFGPGTRLTVT.

This chain links TRBV10-3 with TRBJ1-3; D is ambiguous. V dropped 2 bases and J dropped 9 bases, with 14 bases sitting between them. This CDR3 has 14 amino acids. Germline lookup yields CDR1 ENHRY and CDR2 SYGVKD. Here the CDR3 DNA reads TGTGCCATCAGTGAGAGCAGCGAGTGGGGCACCATATATTTT. This gives the protein CAISESSEWGTIYF.

The chain recombines TRBV7-2 with TRBJ1-1; D is unclear. The CDR3 totals 12 residues. CDR1 is SGHTA, CDR2 FQGNSA, per germline. V was shortened by 7 bases and J by 5 bases, with 11 bases between the two germline ends. CDR3 residues: CASITRGTEAFF. The DNA of the CDR3 is TGTGCCAGCATCACCCGCGGAACTGAAGCTTTCTTT. The full variable domain, in which reference TRBV7-2 and TRBJ1-1 provide the parts outside the CDR3, is GAGVSQSPSNKVTEKGKDVELRCDPISGHTALYWYRQSLGQGLEFLIYFQGNSAPDKSGLPSDRFSAERTGGSVSTLTIQRTQQEDSAVYLCASITRGTEAFFGQGTRLTVV.

The chain couples TRBV5-4 to TRBJ2-7; 8 bases are shared with TRBD2. Germline CDR1 SGHNT, CDR2 YYREEE (reference sequence). This CDR3 region has 13 residues. V shed 4 bases and J 3 bases; nucleotides not matched to a gene: 3. CDR3 coding DNA: TGTGCCAGCAGCCGGGAGGGGAACTACGAGCAGTACTTC. Its protein is CASSREGNYEQYF.

A word on this clonotype: The CDR3 carries no conserved terminal phenylalanine or tryptophan, so it likely arises from a read error. The chain joins TRBV15 to TRBJ1-2, with D uncertain. There are 15 residues in the CDR3. In germline, CDR1 is LNHNV, CDR2 YYDKDF (reference sequence). The ends were cut back, 4 bases at V and 1 base at J, with 13 bases in the middle. The CDR3 coding sequence is TGTGCCACCAGCATACAGAAGGACGGTAACTATGGCTACACCCTC. Protein product: CATSIQKDGNYGYTL.

The chain couples TRBV29-1 to TRBJ2-7; TRBD1 is a possible D gene (5 bases). CDR3 length equals 12 residues. Trimming shortened V by 4 bases and J by 3 bases, and 10 bases separated the two germline ends. CDR1 is SQVTM and CDR2 is ANQGSEA in the germline V gene. The CDR3 sequence is CSVGTLGYEQYF. Written as DNA, the CDR3 is TGCAGCGTTGGGACATTGGGCTACGAGCAGTACTTC.

The chain joins TRBV29-1 to TRBJ2-5; TRBD2 aligns across 15 bases. With V trimmed by 4 bases and J by 5 bases, 2 bases remained unmatched. Germline V CDR1 and CDR2: SQVTM, ANQGSEA. The CDR3 runs to 14 residues. This chain's CDR3 is CSVAGLAGGETQYF. The CDR3 DNA is TGCAGCGTTGCGGGACTAGCGGGGGGTGAGACCCAGTACTTC.

The chain uses TRBV24-1 and TRBJ2-7; maybe TRBD2 (6 bases). The CDR3 is made up of 16 amino acids. CDR1 and CDR2 (germline): KGHDR, SFDVKD. With 5 bases removed from V and 0 bases from J, the gap between germline ends came to 16 bases. CDR3 nucleotides: TGTGCCACCAGTGCTCCTCCGGGACTGAACTCCTACGAGCAGTACTTC. Translated: CATSAPPGLNSYEQYF.